The source of this T cell receptor (beta chain) is a study of control samples from healthy donors and cancer patients. Germline V lookup: CDR1 SGHNT, CDR2 YYREEE (reference sequence). The CDR3 has 15 amino acids. As to this clone: Its ends do not fully match the called genes, so a read error is possible.

The assay was immunoSEQ multiplex PCR, and TCRdb's table has in-frame clones only and misses some. The sample yields about 53,000 clones, around 90% seen once. The source material was PBMCs. This sequence was found in a man aged 60-69 years with head and neck cancer. This chain joins TRBV5-4 and TRBJ2-6, with a possible D match to TRBD2 (6 bases). The CDR3 DNA reads as TGTGCCAGCAGTTTGGGGGGTACTGGGGCCAACGTCCTGACTTTC. This gives the protein CASSLGGTGANVLTF.